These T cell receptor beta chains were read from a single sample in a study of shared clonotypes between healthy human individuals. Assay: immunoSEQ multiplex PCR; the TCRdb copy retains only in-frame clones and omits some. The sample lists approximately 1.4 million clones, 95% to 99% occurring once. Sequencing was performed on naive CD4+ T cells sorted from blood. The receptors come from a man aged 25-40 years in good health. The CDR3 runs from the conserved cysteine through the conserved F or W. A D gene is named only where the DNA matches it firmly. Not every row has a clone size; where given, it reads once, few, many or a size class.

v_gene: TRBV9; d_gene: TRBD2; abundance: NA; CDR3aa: CASSASGLAGGANTGELFF
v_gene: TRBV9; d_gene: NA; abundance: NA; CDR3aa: CASSPSYQMASSYEQYF
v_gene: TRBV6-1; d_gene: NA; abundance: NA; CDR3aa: CASSRTGETQYF
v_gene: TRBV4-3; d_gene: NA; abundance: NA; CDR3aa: CASSQVPNYGYTF
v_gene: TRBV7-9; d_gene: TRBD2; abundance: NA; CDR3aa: CASSLYGAGVRYEQYF
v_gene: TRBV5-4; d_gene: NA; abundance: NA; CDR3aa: CASSLRDVETQYF
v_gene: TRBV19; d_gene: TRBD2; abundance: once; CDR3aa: CASSIEAGSGRVWDEQFF
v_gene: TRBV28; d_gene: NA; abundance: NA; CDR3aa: CASSFLAVGGNEQFF
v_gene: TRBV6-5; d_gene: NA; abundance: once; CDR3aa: CASRTGNQPQHF
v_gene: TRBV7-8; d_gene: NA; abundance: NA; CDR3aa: CASSRVGETQYF
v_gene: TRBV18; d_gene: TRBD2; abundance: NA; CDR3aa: CASSHLAGGPSPGELFF
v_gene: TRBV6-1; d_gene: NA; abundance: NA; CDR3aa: CASREGPRAEAFF
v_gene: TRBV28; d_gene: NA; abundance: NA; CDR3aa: CASTGDDGYTF
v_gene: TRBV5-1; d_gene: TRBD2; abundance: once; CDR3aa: CASSLAAGEANEQFF
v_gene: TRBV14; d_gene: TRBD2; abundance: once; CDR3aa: CASNLAGLGETQYF
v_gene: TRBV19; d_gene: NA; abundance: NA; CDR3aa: CASSIVAGHTGELFF
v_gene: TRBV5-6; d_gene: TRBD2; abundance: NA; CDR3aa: CASRPTRVGRGREQFF
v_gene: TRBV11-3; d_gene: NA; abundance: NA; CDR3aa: CASRIWRDPQFIKQYF
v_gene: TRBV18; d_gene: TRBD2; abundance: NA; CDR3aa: CASGTSSTDTQYF
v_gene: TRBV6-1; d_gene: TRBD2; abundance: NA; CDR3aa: CASNLASGSADTQYF
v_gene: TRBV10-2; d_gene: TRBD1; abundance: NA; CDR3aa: CASSGTGSYEQYF
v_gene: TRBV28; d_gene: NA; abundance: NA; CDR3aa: CASETNTGELFF
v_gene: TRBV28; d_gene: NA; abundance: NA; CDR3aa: CASSPDVVGELFF
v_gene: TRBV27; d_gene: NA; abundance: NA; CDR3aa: CASSLKRNYGYTF
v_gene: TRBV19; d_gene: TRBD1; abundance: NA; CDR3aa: CASSPPGQGTYEQYF
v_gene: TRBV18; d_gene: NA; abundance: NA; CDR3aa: CASSPRVYEQYF
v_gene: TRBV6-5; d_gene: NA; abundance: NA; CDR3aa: CASSYSGLAAGEQFF
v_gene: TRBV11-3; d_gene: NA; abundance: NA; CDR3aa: CASSLQTGELFF
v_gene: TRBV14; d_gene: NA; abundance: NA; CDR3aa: CASSQLRGGTEAFF
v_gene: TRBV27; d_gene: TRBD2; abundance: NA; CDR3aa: CASSPRGSGRTDTQYF
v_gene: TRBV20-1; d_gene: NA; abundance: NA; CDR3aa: CSASLLETQYF
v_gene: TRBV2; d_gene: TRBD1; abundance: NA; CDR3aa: CASRGQGDYNEQFF
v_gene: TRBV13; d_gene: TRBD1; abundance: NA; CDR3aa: CASSLVAGGSEAFF
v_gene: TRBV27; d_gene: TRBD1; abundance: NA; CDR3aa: CASKTGGREKLFF
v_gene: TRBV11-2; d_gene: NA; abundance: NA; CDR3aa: CASSLDRAGRSYEQYF
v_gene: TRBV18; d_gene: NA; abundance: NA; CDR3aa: CASSTWDKASQYF
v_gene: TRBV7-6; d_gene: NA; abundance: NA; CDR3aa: CASSFGRPGTEAFF
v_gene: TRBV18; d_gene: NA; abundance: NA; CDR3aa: CASSRDNTGELFF
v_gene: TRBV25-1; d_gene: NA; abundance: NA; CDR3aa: CASLQATNEKLFF
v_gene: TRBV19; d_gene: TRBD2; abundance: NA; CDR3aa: CASSIGAGDNEQFF
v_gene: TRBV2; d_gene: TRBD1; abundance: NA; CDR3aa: CASKKTGENTEAFF
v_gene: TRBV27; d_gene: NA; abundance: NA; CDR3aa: CASREGGAAGSTF
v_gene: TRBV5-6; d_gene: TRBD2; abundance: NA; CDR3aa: CASSSVLANFQGYEQYF
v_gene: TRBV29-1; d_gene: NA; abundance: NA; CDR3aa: CSVVVDSLEQYF
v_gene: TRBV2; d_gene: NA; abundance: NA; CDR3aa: CASGGRPSGEQYF
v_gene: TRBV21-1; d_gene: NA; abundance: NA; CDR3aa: CAIWNLPQHF
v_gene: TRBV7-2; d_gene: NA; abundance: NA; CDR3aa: CASSSGLNTEAFF
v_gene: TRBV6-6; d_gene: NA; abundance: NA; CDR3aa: CASTFGVAGHRDTQYF
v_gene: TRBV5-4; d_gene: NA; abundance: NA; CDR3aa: CASRPFSAAPTEAFF
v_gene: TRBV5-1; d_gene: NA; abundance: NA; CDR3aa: CASSLGRGVRTDTQYF
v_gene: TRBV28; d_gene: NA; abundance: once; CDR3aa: CASSFEGPYQETQYF
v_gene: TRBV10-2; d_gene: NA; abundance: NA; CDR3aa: CASSPAIEQFF
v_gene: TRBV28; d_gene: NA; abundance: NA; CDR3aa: CASSFRGPHTEAFF
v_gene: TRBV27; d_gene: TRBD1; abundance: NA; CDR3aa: CASSLQGAGQPQHF
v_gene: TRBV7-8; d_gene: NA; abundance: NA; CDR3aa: CASSLVLRSGKLTYEQYF